The clone carrying this T cell receptor beta chain has more than one count but fewer than ten. Germline loops: CDR1 SGHTA, CDR2 FQGTGA. The CDR3 contains 16 residues. J gave up 7 bases and V 2 bases, and 8 bases lay outside the gene matches. This sample was included in a study of beta chain features in type 1 diabetes. TCRB transcripts that were expressed got sequenced, as all of the isolated RNA had been reverse transcribed. TCRdb's copy holds only in-frame clones and misses some; the assay was immunoSEQ multiplex PCR. The repertoire includes 430,000 or so clones, more than 9.5% of them detected once, and approximately 0.05% sits in the top ten. By way of CD45RO/CCR7/CD25/CD127/CD95/CD27, the CD4+ regulatory, stem cell-like memory, central memory and naive cells were sorted.

This chain joins TRBV7-3 and TRBJ2-2; 9 nucleotides align to TRBD2. Sequences were obtained from naive CD4+ T cells from blood. The sequence came from a woman aged 18-29 years in good health. CDR3 in DNA: TGTGCCAGCAGCTTACGAGGACTAGCGAATGTCGGGGAGCTGTTTTTT. It yields the protein CASSLRGLANVGELFF.